This T cell receptor (beta chain) was identified in a study of T cell responses to AZD1222 COVID-19 vaccine (dated by TCRdb to the early 2020s). Notes on the research overall: AZD1222 recipients with second doses at about 4 weeks or about 12 weeks were pooled, because spike-specific TCR depth and breadth did not differ between schedules. Trial participants were enrolled into age subgroups of 18-55, 56-69 and 70-plus years, which contained around 150, 29 and 61 TCR-sequenced participants, respectively. TCR sequencing covered roughly 230 trial participants: 207 given two doses of AZD1222 and approximately 26 given two doses of MenACWY control vaccine. The research as a whole found: Epitopes outside the regions mutated in the B.1.351 and B.1.1.7 variants were reportedly recognized by nearly half of the unique spike-specific TCRs. Vaccine-associated CD4 TCRs spanned the whole spike protein, with dominant responses in regions 160-218 and 743-854. Conclusions about previously exposed vaccinees were limited because only a handful of AZD1222 recipients were SARS-CoV-2 seropositive at baseline. In the small 56-69-year group, the increase in depth fell short of significance, most likely because of low power. Because no day 14 peak-response samples were available, the repertoires could be characterized only after the peak T cell response. Participants were mostly white British, with more females than males. The authors suggested clonal diversity may have been underestimated. A significant rise in spike-specific TCR breadth and depth was observed after two AZD1222 doses relative to day 0 and relative to MenACWY recipients.

A word on this clone: This receptor's antigen is unknown. The sample holds no much larger clone one base away, and base qualities are not on file.

The CDR3 regions of human TCRbeta chains were subjected to immunosequencing. For the original study's pipeline: Repertoire TCRs were matched against a reference library of SARS-CoV-2-specific TCRs generated with the MIRA antigen-specificity platform. Breadth was defined as the fraction of unique TCRs that were SARS-CoV-2-associated, and depth was defined as the fraction of total T cells that were SARS-CoV-2-associated. Using the MIRA data, every spike-specific TCR was mapped to the spike region that the TCR reacted to and assigned to either a CD4 or a CD8 class. Log10-transformed breadth and depth values were compared by one-way ANOVA with Sidak's multiple comparisons tests. TCRdb provides this immuneACCESS table in a form limited to in-frame rearrangements. Some clones are lacking; in checked studies, under half of them reflect an unresolved V gene, and why the rest are absent is not known. Clonal size and the V and J genes are those of that table, whereas D and trimming came from the DNA. Present in this sample are approximately 190,000 clones, roughly 90% of which were seen just once. The ten most abundant clones make up roughly 0.99% of the sample.

The CDR3 sequence holds 12 residues, the cysteine and phenylalanine included. Only the CDR3 DNA is retained, 36 bases long and in frame from the first base. The V end loses 3 bases and the J end loses 8 bases, and a stretch of 11 bases separates them. CDR1 and CDR2 are drawn from the germline V gene: SGDLS, YYNGEE. Per the publication, the time point label means: baseline before first vaccination. Vaccinee samples were obtained from the UK trials COV001 and COV002, which included a single-blind randomized controlled phase 2/3 trial of AZD1222 (ChAdOx1 nCoV-19) in healthy adults. For TCRbeta chain sequencing, PBMC samples from trial participants were taken at day 0 and at day 28 after the second dose.

Source: peripheral blood, taken on day 0 of AZD1222 vaccination. This receptor was identified in an adult in good health. The sequence is built from TRBV9 and TRBJ1-2, with the D gene too uncertain to name. The nucleotide sequence reads TGTGCCAGCAGCGCCAGACAAGACGGCTACACCTTC. It is translated as CASSARQDGYTF.